These 17 T cell receptor beta chains were all obtained from the same sample, sequenced in a study of glioma-infiltrating T cells after dendritic cell vaccination. Indicated time point: after dendritic cell vaccination, including at tumor progression/relapse. Some clones are missing from TCRdb's copy, which holds only in-frame ones; the method was immunoSEQ multiplex PCR. The sample holds some 46,000 clones; 70% to 90% are singletons and the top ten take less than 6.5%. Material: blood, obtained after dendritic cell vaccination. The source is a human donor with glioblastoma.

The chain joins TRBV28 to TRBJ2-7; D perhaps matches TRBD2 (6 bases). Germline assignment: CDR1 MDHEN and CDR2 SYDVKM. This CDR3 contains 13 residues. Trimming took off 3 bases at V and 3 bases at J, with 9 bases between the two ends. The CDR3 loop reads CASSFGGGYEQYF. DNA for the CDR3: TGTGCCAGCAGTTTCGGGGGTGGCTACGAGCAGTACTTC.

The chain combines TRBV7-2 with TRBJ1-5; 8 bases are shared with TRBD1. The CDR3 runs 18 residues. Germline V CDR1 and CDR2: SGHTA, FQGNSA. V dropped 1 base and J dropped 1; count of bases not matched to a gene: 9. The CDR3 spells CASSLVAGGPSSNQPQHF. For the CDR3, the DNA is TGTGCCAGCAGCTTAGTCGCAGGGGGCCCCTCGAGCAATCAGCCCCAGCATTTT.

The J gene is TRBJ2-3, the V gene TRBV4-3; 9 bases match TRBD2. This CDR3 contains 17 residues. Germline CDR1 is LGHNA and CDR2 is YSLEER. The ends lost 0 bases at V and 6 bases at J; junction bases unmatched: 10. This CDR3 reads CASSQDWGGRGADTQYF. The CDR3 DNA is TGCGCCAGCAGCCAAGATTGGGGCGGGAGGGGCGCCGATACGCAGTATTTT.

The rearrangement joins TRBV28 to TRBJ2-7; possible D gene TRBD2, 5 bases. The CDR3 loop spans 15 amino acids. Germline lookup yields CDR1 MDHEN and CDR2 SYDVKM. Trimming removed 3 bases from V and 0 bases from J, with 12 bases in between. The CDR3, as DNA: TGTGCCAGCAGTTTGGGCGGGTTGAGCTCCTACGAGCAGTACTTC. Protein: CASSLGGLSSYEQYF.

This chain joins TRBV6-5 and TRBJ2-7; D remains unclear. The CDR3 is made up of 15 amino acids. V gave up 6 bases and J gave up 5 bases, with 20 bases separating them. Germline-derived CDR1 and CDR2 are MNHEY and SVGAGI. CDR3 region: CASSPPPPERDEQYF. The CDR3 DNA reads TGTGCCAGCAGCCCCCCCCCTCCCGAGCGTGACGAGCAGTACTTC.

This chain uses TRBV18 with TRBJ1-4, with unresolved D. Trimming left V 2 bases short and J 7 bases short, with 11 bases between. In germline, CDR1 is KGHSH, CDR2 LQKENI. This CDR3 is built from 14 residues. In nucleotides, the CDR3 is TGTGCCAGCTCACCAAACCGGGGAGGTGAAAAACTGTTTTTT. Protein: CASSPNRGGEKLFF.

The chain employs TRBV9 and TRBJ2-5; unclear D gene. The germline gives CDR1 SGDLS, CDR2 YYNGEE. V was trimmed by 0 bases and J by 5 bases, leaving 14 bases between them. The CDR3 length is 15 residues. The CDR3 nucleotides are TGTGCCAGCAGCGTAGGGATGGCAGTGGGCGAGACCCAGTACTTC. Translated: CASSVGMAVGETQYF.

Points on this clone: Other DNA sequences in the sample encode the same CDR3. The V call is TRBV7-2, the J call TRBJ1-5, with no clear D. The length of the CDR3 is 15 residues. V lost 1 base and J lost 3, with 10 bases in between. Germline V CDR1 and CDR2: SGHTA, FQGNSA. CDR3 residues: CASSLVGETNQPQHF. The CDR3 nucleotides are TGTGCCAGCAGCTTAGTTGGGGAGACCAATCAGCCCCAGCATTTT.

The genes are TRBV30 and TRBJ1-2; maybe TRBD1 (6 bases). The CDR3 extends over 13 amino acids. Germline values: CDR1 GTSNPN, CDR2 SVGIG (reference sequence). V gave up 7 bases and J gave up 4 bases, with 16 bases separating them. The CDR3 here is CAFTRGLSYGYTF. CDR3 sequence (DNA): TGTGCCTTCACGCGGGGGCTCAGCTATGGCTACACCTTC.

The V and J genes are TRBV7-9 and TRBJ1-1, with 8 bases matching TRBD1. Germline loops: CDR1 SEHNR, CDR2 FQNEAQ (reference sequence). This CDR3 spans 12 amino acids. Trimming removed 10 bases from V and 7 bases from J; junction bases left unmatched: 8. For the CDR3, the DNA is TGTGCCAATGGGTACAGGGGGGATGAAGCTTTCTTT. It codes for CANGYRGDEAFF.

This sequence joins TRBV5-1 and TRBJ2-7, with 7 bases that match TRBD2. Germline V CDR1 and CDR2: SGHRS, YFSETQ. This CDR3 has 14 residues. V lost 7 bases and J lost 2; bases outside the gene matches: 9. The CDR3 is CASGLREATYEQYF. The CDR3 bases are TGCGCCAGCGGGCTCCGGGAGGCAACCTACGAGCAGTACTTC.

The chain employs TRBV19 and TRBJ2-2; D unclear. Between the trimmed V and J ends, which lost 7 bases and 9 bases, there was a span of 21 bases. The CDR3 consists of 15 residues. The germline gives CDR1 LNHDA, CDR2 SQIVND (reference sequence). CDR3 nucleotides: TGTGCCAGTACCCAGCCATTGGGCTCTGTGAGGGAGCTGTTTTTT. This gives the protein CASTQPLGSVRELFF.

This chain links TRBV28 with TRBJ2-3; possible D gene TRBD2, 5 bases. The CDR3 totals 15 residues. Per germline, CDR1 MDHEN and CDR2 SYDVKM. V was shortened by 8 bases and J by 2 bases, with 17 bases between the two germline ends. The CDR3 loop reads CASRNGLAYTDTQYF. The DNA for the CDR3 is TGTGCCAGCCGCAACGGACTTGCCTACACAGATACGCAGTATTTT.

The rearrangement links TRBV5-1 to TRBJ2-7; possible D gene TRBD1, 6 bases. Germline values: CDR1 SGHRS, CDR2 YFSETQ. Deletions cut 0 bases from V and 2 bases from J, with 12 bases between. This CDR3 spans 15 amino acids. The CDR3 is CASSLELGATYEQYF. The CDR3 DNA is TGCGCCAGCAGCTTGGAGTTGGGGGCCACCTACGAGCAGTACTTC.

This chain joins TRBV21-1 and TRBJ2-1; the table's D call of TRBD1 was not tested on the DNA. TRBV21-1 is a documented pseudogene. The CDR3 has 16 amino acids. CDR3 residues: CASSSNSGTGGDEQFF. As DNA, the CDR3 is TGTGCCAGCAGCAGCAACTCCGGGACAGGGGGCGATGAGCAGTTCTTC.

The genes are TRBV28 and TRBJ2-1, with TRBD2 identical over 8 bases. The V gene end was trimmed by 7 bases and the J gene end by 4 bases; junction bases not matched to a gene: 6. The CDR3 runs to 14 residues. Looked up from germline, CDR1 is MDHEN and CDR2 is SYDVKM. Here the CDR3 DNA reads TGTGCCAGCACTGGACTAGCCGAGTACAATGAGCAGTTCTTC. Protein product: CASTGLAEYNEQFF.

This chain connects TRBV27 to TRBJ1-3; perhaps TRBD1 as D (6 bases). Trimming removed 2 bases at V and 3 bases at J, with 8 bases between. The CDR3 totals 14 residues. The V gene's germline CDR1 is MNHEY and CDR2 SMNVEV (reference sequence). CDR3 DNA: TGTGCCAGCAGTTTACACAGGGATGGAAACACCATATATTTT. Translation: CASSLHRDGNTIYF.